These 9 T cell receptor beta chains came from one sample sequenced in a study of blood T cell repertoires in COVID-19. Profiled with immunoSEQ multiplex PCR; TCRdb holds only in-frame clones, not every one. The table has fewer than 300,000 clones, approximately 90% seen once. Source material: peripheral blood. These receptors originate from a woman in her twenties or thirties with COVID-19, enrolled during active disease.

The V gene is TRBV5-6, the J gene TRBJ2-5; 10 bases match TRBD1. CDR3 length equals 14 residues. Trimming took 3 bases from V and 7 from J; bases not matched to a gene: 6. The germline V gene encodes CDR1 SGHDT and CDR2 YYEEEE. CDR3 in amino acids: CASSSTGGEGTQYF. CDR3 nucleotides: TGTGCCAGCAGCTCGACAGGGGGCGAGGGGACCCAGTACTTC.

The table lists this clone with a count of one. V gene TRBV15 combines with J gene TRBJ2-6, with D unresolved. The CDR3 spans 19 residues. With 0 bases removed from V and 0 bases from J, the gap between germline ends came to 15 bases. CDR1 and CDR2 (germline): LNHNV, YYDKDF (reference sequence). The CDR3 DNA reads TGTGCCACCAGCAGAGACCAGAATATCGCTGACTCTGGGGCCAACGTCCTGACTTTC. This translates into CATSRDQNIADSGANVLTF.

The V and J genes are TRBV19 and TRBJ1-4, with 8 bases that match TRBD1. This CDR3 is built from 14 residues. V gave up 3 bases and J gave up 5 bases; unmatched junction bases: 2. CDR1 and CDR2 (germline): LNHDA, SQIVND (reference sequence). The CDR3 DNA follows: TGTGCCAGTAGTATGAGGGACAGGAATGAAAAACTGTTTTTT. Translation gives CASSMRDRNEKLFF.

This chain links TRBV11-1 with TRBJ1-2, with TRBD1 matching over 10 bases. Per the germline V gene, CDR1 is SGHAT and CDR2 is FQDESV (reference sequence). V was clipped by 4 bases and J by 3 bases; unmatched bases: 5. The CDR3 is made up of 15 amino acids. The CDR3 DNA reads as TGTGCCAGCAGCTCCCGGGACAGGGGACACTATGGCTACACCTTC. Its translation is CASSSRDRGHYGYTF.

This chain uses TRBV27 with TRBJ1-2; D is undetermined. With 3 bases removed from V and 6 bases from J, the gap between germline ends came to 11 bases. The CDR3 sequence is 13 residues long. Per germline, CDR1 MNHEY and CDR2 SMNVEV (reference sequence). The CDR3 DNA follows: TGTGCCAGCAGTTTCTTGGCCGCTGATGGCTACACCTTC. It codes for CASSFLAADGYTF.

As for this clone: Germline and junction disagree at one end, which may indicate a read error. The V gene is TRBV5-8, the J gene TRBJ1-1; 8 bases agree with TRBD1. This CDR3 is 14 amino acids long. Germline CDR1 SGHTS, CDR2 YDEGEE. CDR3 amino acids: CASRLRGQDIQSVF. The CDR3 coding sequence is TGTGCCAGCAGACTGCGGGGACAGGACATCCAATCGGTCTTT.

V usage is TRBV6-6 and J usage is TRBJ2-2; 11 bases match TRBD2. The germline gives CDR1 MNHNY, CDR2 SVGAGI (reference sequence). Unmatched junction bases numbered 5, after V lost 5 bases and J lost 0 bases. This CDR3 has 17 residues. Here the CDR3 reads CASSPGLAGSNTGELFF. The CDR3 DNA reads as TGTGCCAGCAGTCCCGGACTAGCGGGTTCGAACACCGGGGAGCTGTTTTTT.

DNA of the CDR3: TGTGCCATCAAGGGGGGGACCTCTAACACCGGGGAGCTGTTTTTT. This codes for CAIKGGTSNTGELFF. This chain joins TRBV10-3 and TRBJ2-2; TRBD2 is a possible D gene (7 bases). Trimming removed 7 bases at V and 2 bases at J, with 14 bases between. Germline V gene sequence: CDR1 ENHRY, CDR2 SYGVKD. There are 15 residues in the CDR3.

This chain connects TRBV5-1 to TRBJ2-3; 8 nucleotides agree with TRBD2. CDR3 length: 14 residues. The germline V gene encodes CDR1 SGHRS and CDR2 YFSETQ. Trimming took 7 bases from V and 3 from J; bases not matched to a gene: 7. The CDR3, as DNA: TGCGCCAGCCGGACGGGAGGGGGTACAGATACGCAGTATTTT. Its translation: CASRTGGGTDTQYF.